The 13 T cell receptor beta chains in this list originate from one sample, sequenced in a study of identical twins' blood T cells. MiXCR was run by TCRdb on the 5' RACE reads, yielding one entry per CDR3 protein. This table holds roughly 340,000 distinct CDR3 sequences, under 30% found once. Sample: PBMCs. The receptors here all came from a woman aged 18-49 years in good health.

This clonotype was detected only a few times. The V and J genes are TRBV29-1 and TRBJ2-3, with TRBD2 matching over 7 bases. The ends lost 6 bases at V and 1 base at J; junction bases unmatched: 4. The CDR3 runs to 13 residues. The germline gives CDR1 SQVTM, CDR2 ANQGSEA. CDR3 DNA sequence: TGCAGCGTCGCGGGGGTAGGCACAGATACGCAGTATTTT. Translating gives CSVAGVGTDTQYF.

The CDR3 here is CASSFELASYEQYF. The CDR3 coding sequence is TGTGCCAGCAGCTTCGAGTTAGCGTCCTACGAGCAGTACTTC. The chain has TRBV7-8 and TRBJ2-7; tentatively, D is TRBD2 (5 bases). The V end lost 3 bases, the J end lost 1 base, and 10 bases lay between the germline ends. CDR1 and CDR2 (germline): SGHVS, FQNEAQ. The length of the CDR3 is 14 residues.

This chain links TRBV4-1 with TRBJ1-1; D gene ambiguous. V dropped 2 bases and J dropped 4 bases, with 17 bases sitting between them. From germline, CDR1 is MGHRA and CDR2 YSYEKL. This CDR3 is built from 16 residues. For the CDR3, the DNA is TGCGCCAGCAGCCAACAGGATCTCTTTACTAGCACTGAAGCTTTCTTT. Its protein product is CASSQQDLFTSTEAFF.

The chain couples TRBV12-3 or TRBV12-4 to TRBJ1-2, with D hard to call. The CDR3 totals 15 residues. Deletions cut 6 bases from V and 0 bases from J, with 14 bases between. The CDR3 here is CASSPRSISNYGYTF. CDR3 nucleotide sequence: TGTGCCAGCAGCCCAAGGTCGATTTCTAACTATGGCTACACCTTC.

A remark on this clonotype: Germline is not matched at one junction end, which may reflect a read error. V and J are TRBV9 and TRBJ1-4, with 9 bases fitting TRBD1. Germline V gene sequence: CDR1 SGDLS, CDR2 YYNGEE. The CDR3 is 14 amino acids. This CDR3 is CAGSPPGQGEKLFF. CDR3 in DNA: TGTGCCGGCAGCCCCCCGGGACAGGGTGAAAAACTGTTTTTT.

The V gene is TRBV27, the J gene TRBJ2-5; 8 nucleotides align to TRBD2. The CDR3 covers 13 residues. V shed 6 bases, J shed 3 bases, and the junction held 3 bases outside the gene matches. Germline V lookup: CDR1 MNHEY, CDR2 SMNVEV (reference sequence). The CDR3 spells CASRTLAEETQYF. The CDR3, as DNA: TGTGCCAGCAGGACACTAGCGGAAGAGACCCAGTACTTC.

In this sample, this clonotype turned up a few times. The CDR3 is CSAGTDSGQPQHF. The CDR3 nucleotides are TGCAGTGCGGGGACAGATTCGGGTCAGCCCCAGCATTTT. The V call is TRBV20-1, the J call TRBJ1-5; 7 bases map to TRBD1. The V gene's germline CDR1 is DFQATT and CDR2 SNEGSKA (reference sequence). The CDR3 is 13 residues long. The J segment lost 6 bases and the V segment lost 6 bases, leaving 8 bases of the junction unmatched.

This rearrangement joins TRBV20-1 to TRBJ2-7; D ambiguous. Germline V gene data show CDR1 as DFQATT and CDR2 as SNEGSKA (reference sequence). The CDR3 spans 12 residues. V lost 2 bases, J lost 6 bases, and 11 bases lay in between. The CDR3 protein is CSARPFGCEQYF. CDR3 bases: TGCAGTGCTAGACCGTTCGGATGCGAGCAGTACTTC.

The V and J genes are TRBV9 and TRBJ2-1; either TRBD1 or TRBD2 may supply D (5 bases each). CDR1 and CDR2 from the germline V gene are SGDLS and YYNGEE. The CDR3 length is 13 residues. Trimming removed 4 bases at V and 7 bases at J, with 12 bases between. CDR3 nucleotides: TGTGCCAGCAGCCCCAACGAGGGGAATGAGCAGTTCTTC. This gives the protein CASSPNEGNEQFF.

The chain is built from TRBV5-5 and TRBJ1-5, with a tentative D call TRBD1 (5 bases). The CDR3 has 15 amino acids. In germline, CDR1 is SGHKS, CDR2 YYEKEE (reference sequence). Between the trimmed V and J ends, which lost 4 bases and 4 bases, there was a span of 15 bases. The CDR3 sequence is CASSAGTLTNQPQHF. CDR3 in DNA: TGTGCCAGCAGCGCCGGGACCCTAACAAATCAGCCCCAGCATTTT.

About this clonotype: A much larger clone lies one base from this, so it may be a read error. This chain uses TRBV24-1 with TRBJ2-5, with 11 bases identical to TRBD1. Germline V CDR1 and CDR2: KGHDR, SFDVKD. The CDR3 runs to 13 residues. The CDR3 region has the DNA TGTGCCACCGGACAGGGGGCTGAAGAGGCCCAGTACTTC. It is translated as CATGQGAEEAQYF.

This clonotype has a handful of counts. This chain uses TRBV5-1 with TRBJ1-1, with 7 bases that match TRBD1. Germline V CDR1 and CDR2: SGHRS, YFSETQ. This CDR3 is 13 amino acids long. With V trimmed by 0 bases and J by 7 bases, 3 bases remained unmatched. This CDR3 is CASSLGGDSEAFF. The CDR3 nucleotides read TGCGCCAGCAGCTTGGGGGGGGACAGTGAAGCTTTCTTT.

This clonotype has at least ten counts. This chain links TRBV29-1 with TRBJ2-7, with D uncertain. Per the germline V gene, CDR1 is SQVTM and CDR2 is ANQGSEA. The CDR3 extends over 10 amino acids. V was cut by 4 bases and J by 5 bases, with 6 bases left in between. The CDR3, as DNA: TGCAGCGTTGGAACCCACGAGCAGTACTTC. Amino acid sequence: CSVGTHEQYF.